The 17 T cell receptor beta chains below all came from one sample that was sequenced in a study of blood T cell repertoires in COVID-19. The table came from immunoSEQ multiplex PCR; TCRdb's copy has only in-frame clones and leaves some out. The data contain 80,000 to 95,000 clones, more than 80% of them singletons. Input material: peripheral blood. These TCRs come from a man older than 75 with COVID-19, enrolled during active disease.

The chain has TRBV30 and TRBJ1-6; D possibly corresponds to TRBD1 (6 bases). Trimming left V 4 bases short and J 12 bases short, with 22 bases between. The CDR3 is made up of 15 amino acids. Germline V gene data show CDR1 as GTSNPN and CDR2 as SVGIG (reference sequence). The CDR3 DNA is TGTGCCTGGACCCTTGCCGACAGGCCCTATTTACCCCTCCACTTT. Protein product: CAWTLADRPYLPLHF.

The chain combines TRBV6-4 with TRBJ1-6; 7 nucleotides agree with TRBD1. CDR3 size: 14 residues. Germline CDR1 and CDR2: MRHNA and SNTAGT. After removal of 9 bases from V and 10 bases from J, the junction contained 12 bases not matched to a gene. The CDR3 sequence is CASPKTGPGSPLHF. For the CDR3, the DNA is TGTGCCAGTCCCAAGACAGGGCCAGGATCACCCCTCCACTTT.

V and J are TRBV19 and TRBJ2-2; a possible D gene is TRBD1 (6 bases). The V gene's germline CDR1 is LNHDA and CDR2 SQIVND (reference sequence). V was trimmed by 1 base and J by 5 bases, leaving 11 bases between them. This CDR3 is 15 amino acids long. CDR3 in DNA: TGTGCCAGTAGTATAGCCAGGGGTCAGACCGGGGAGCTGTTTTTT. Translation: CASSIARGQTGELFF.

The chain is built from TRBV27 and TRBJ2-1; possible D gene TRBD1, 6 bases. V was shortened by 3 bases and J by 4 bases, with 16 bases between the two germline ends. The CDR3 has 16 residues. Germline CDR1 and CDR2: MNHEY and SMNVEV (reference sequence). The CDR3 is CASSFSTGRPYNEQFF. The CDR3 coding sequence is TGTGCCAGCAGTTTTTCGACAGGAAGGCCGTACAATGAGCAGTTCTTC.

This chain uses TRBV18 with TRBJ2-5, with D possibly TRBD2 on 5 matching bases. This CDR3 is 12 amino acids long. V shed 5 bases and J shed 5 bases, with 9 bases lying between them. Germline CDR1 reads KGHSH; CDR2 reads LQKENI. The CDR3 region has the DNA TGTGCCAGCTCATCGGGGTCTGAGACCCAGTACTTC. Its protein is CASSSGSETQYF.

This clone was found once. The chain recombines TRBV11-2 with TRBJ1-1; D is possibly TRBD1 (6 bases). This CDR3 spans 13 amino acids. The germline CDR1 and CDR2 sequences are SGHAT and FQNNGV. Trimming took 5 bases from V and 1 from J, leaving 8 bases between them. Here the CDR3 reads CASSRGQNTEAFF. CDR3 DNA: TGTGCCAGCAGCCGGGGACAGAACACTGAAGCTTTCTTT.

The chain couples TRBV2 to TRBJ2-1; D is possibly TRBD1 (6 bases). CDR1 is SNHLY and CDR2 is FYNNEI in the germline V gene. Between the trimmed V and J ends, which lost 3 bases and 7 bases, there was a span of 16 bases. This CDR3 has 15 residues. The CDR3 region is CASSDEGRGWNEQFF. DNA for the CDR3: TGTGCCAGCAGTGACGAGGGCAGGGGTTGGAATGAGCAGTTCTTC.

V and J are TRBV19 and TRBJ1-5; 7 bases map to TRBD1. The CDR3 extends over 15 amino acids. V lost 3 bases and J lost 3; bases outside the gene matches: 5. From germline, CDR1 is LNHDA and CDR2 SQIVND (reference sequence). CDR3 coding DNA: TGTGCCAGTAGTATTTCCGGACAGGACAATCAGCCCCAGCATTTT. Its protein product is CASSISGQDNQPQHF. The whole variable domain, filled in from reference TRBV19 and TRBJ1-5, reads DGGITQSPKYLFRKEGQNVTLSCEQNLNHDAMYWYRQDPGQGLRLIYYSQIVNDFQKGDIAEGYSVSREKKESFPLTVTSAQKNPTAFYLCASSISGQDNQPQHFGDGTRLSIL.

Comment on this clone: A much larger clone is a single base away; this may be a read error. The rearrangement uses TRBV3-1 (or the pseudogene TRBV3-2) and TRBJ1-2; 10 bases are a match to TRBD1. The trim removed 5 bases at V and 4 bases at J, leaving 4 bases unmatched. The germline CDR1 and CDR2 sequences are LGHDT and YNNKEL (reference sequence). The CDR3 extends over 14 amino acids. CDR3 in amino acids: CASSTGTGAYGYTF. The CDR3 DNA reads as TGTGCCAGCAGCACCGGGACAGGGGCCTATGGCTACACCTTC.

This chain links TRBV28 with TRBJ1-4; the D is unclear. The CDR3 spans 15 residues. Germline V CDR1 and CDR2: MDHEN, SYDVKM. Trimming shortened V by 4 bases and J by 7 bases, and 16 bases separated the two germline ends. CDR3 amino acids: CASSSGMRVAEKLFF. The CDR3 DNA reads TGTGCCAGCAGTTCAGGAATGAGGGTGGCTGAAAAACTGTTTTTT.

V is TRBV10-3 and J is TRBJ2-3; TRBD2 matches 9 bases. The V gene end was trimmed by 10 bases and the J gene end by 0 bases; junction bases not matched to a gene: 5. This CDR3 contains 14 residues. The germline V gene has CDR1 ENHRY and CDR2 SYGVKD. The CDR3 sequence is CATSGGLSTDTQYF. The DNA for the CDR3 is TGTGCCACGAGCGGGGGGCTCAGCACAGATACGCAGTATTTT.

The chain carries TRBV12-5 and TRBJ1-5; a weak D match, TRBD1 (5 bases). Per the germline V gene, CDR1 is LGHNT and CDR2 is FRNRAP. The V gene lost 9 bases and the J gene lost 7 bases, with 19 bases spanning the gap. This CDR3 contains 14 residues. CDR3 sequence: CASSVSGDRQPQHF. In DNA, the CDR3 is TGTGCTAGCTCCGTTTCGGGGGATCGGCAGCCCCAGCATTTT.

This chain connects TRBV10-2 to TRBJ2-2; 11 positions match TRBD1. The CDR3 is 17 residues long. The germline gives CDR1 WSHSY, CDR2 SAAADI. Trimming removed 0 bases from V and 4 bases from J; junction bases left unmatched: 4. In DNA form, the CDR3 reads TGCGCCAGCAGTGAGTCGGGGGGACAGGGGGTCACCGGGGAGCTGTTTTTT. It yields the protein CASSESGGQGVTGELFF.

The J gene is TRBJ2-7, the V gene TRBV5-1, with TRBD2 matching 11 bases. Germline trimming cut 4 bases from V and 1 base from J; bases unmatched to any gene: 10. CDR1 is SGHRS, CDR2 YFSETQ, per germline. The CDR3 spans 17 residues. The CDR3 region has the DNA TGCGCCAGCAGCCCTAGCCCCCTAGCGGGAGGTTCCTACGAGCAGTACTTC. It specifies CASSPSPLAGGSYEQYF.

This clone was observed a handful of times. The chain joins TRBV7-8 to TRBJ2-7; perhaps TRBD1 as D (5 bases). Deletions cut 8 bases from V and 0 bases from J, with 17 bases between. The CDR3 is 15 residues long. Germline CDR1 SGHVS, CDR2 FQNEAQ. In DNA form, the CDR3 reads TGTGCCAGCTCCGGAAACAGGATTAGCTCCTACGAGCAGTACTTC. As protein: CASSGNRISSYEQYF.

The chain couples TRBV3-1 (or the pseudogene TRBV3-2) to TRBJ1-5; D is perhaps TRBD1 (5 bases). With 4 bases removed from V and 5 bases from J, the gap between germline ends came to 9 bases. Germline V gene lookup returns CDR1 LGHDT and CDR2 YNNKEL (reference sequence). The CDR3 spans 13 residues. DNA of the CDR3: TGTGCCAGCAGCCCCCCAGGGTATCAGCCCCAGCATTTT. Protein: CASSPPGYQPQHF.

The rearrangement uses TRBV29-1 and TRBJ1-4, with D unresolved. Germline assignment: CDR1 SQVTM and CDR2 ANQGSEA. CDR3 size: 11 residues. V was pared by 4 bases and J by 9 bases, with 9 bases between. CDR3: CSVVGGQKLFF. CDR3 nucleotides: TGCAGCGTTGTCGGTGGGCAAAAACTGTTTTTT.